These 27 T cell receptor beta chains were sequenced from one sample in a study of regulatory T cells in long-lasting Graves disease. Libraries of TCR beta came from iRepertoire HTBI primers plus Arm-PCR of CDR3 regions. TCRdb itself ran the multiplex PCR reads through MiXCR, one entry per CDR3 protein. The table lists about 430,000 distinct CDR3 sequences, roughly 23% of them singletons. Sample time point: persistent/refractory GD, antithyroid drugs over 5 years with positive TRAb. Scientists built the TCR library using RNA that was extracted from PBMCs. This specimen was peripheral blood mononuclear cells (PBMCs), taken when the disease was refractory, from a patient treated with antithyroid drugs. The receptors come from a female donor with Graves disease.

This clonotype occurred many times. The chain is built from TRBV29-1 and TRBJ1-1; tentative D call: TRBD1 (6 bases). Germline CDR1 and CDR2: SQVTM and ANQGSEA. The CDR3 is 13 residues long. V lost 1 base and J lost 4, with 10 bases in between. The CDR3 sequence is CSVEVEGGTEAFF. The DNA for the CDR3 is TGCAGCGTTGAAGTTGAAGGGGGCACTGAAGCTTTCTTT.

In its sample, this clonotype was seen many times. This rearrangement joins TRBV28 to TRBJ2-5; D is uncertain. V lost 8 bases and J lost 0, with 4 bases in between. The CDR3 totals 11 residues. Per the germline V gene, CDR1 is MDHEN and CDR2 is SYDVKM. The CDR3 DNA sequence: TGTGCCAGCGGACACCAAGAGACCCAGTACTTC. Translated, it gives CASGHQETQYF.

The table lists this clonotype with a few counts. The gene calls are TRBV3-1 and TRBJ2-4; weak D call: TRBD2 (5 bases). Germline V gene lookup returns CDR1 LGHDT and CDR2 YNNKEL (reference sequence). The CDR3 consists of 16 residues. Trimming took off 0 bases at V and 9 bases at J, with 18 bases between the two ends. CDR3 sequence reads: CASSQEPDPLEGIQYF. The CDR3 DNA is TGTGCCAGCAGCCAAGAGCCCGACCCTCTCGAGGGCATTCAGTACTTC.

This clonotype was recorded a few times. The chain recombines TRBV30 with TRBJ2-7; 7 bases fit TRBD2. The length of the CDR3 is 14 residues. V lost 1 base, J lost 3 bases, and 6 bases stayed unmatched. Germline-derived CDR1 and CDR2 are GTSNPN and SVGIG (reference sequence). CDR3 DNA: TGTGCCTGGAGTGGGGTTAGCGGGCGCTACGAGCAGTACTTC. As protein: CAWSGVSGRYEQYF.

This clonotype was observed once. The chain couples TRBV3-1 to TRBJ1-3; D remains ambiguous. The CDR3 consists of 15 residues. Trimming left V 1 base short and J 3 bases short, with 10 bases between. Per the germline V gene, CDR1 is LGHDT and CDR2 is YNNKEL (reference sequence). The CDR3 is CASSQARGFGNTIYF. For the CDR3, the DNA is TGTGCCAGCAGCCAAGCCCGGGGATTTGGAAACACCATATATTTT.

The gene calls are TRBV28 and TRBJ1-1, with 9 bases matching TRBD1. V shed 11 bases, J shed 3 bases, and the junction held 10 bases outside the gene matches. The CDR3 has 14 amino acids. Germline V gene data show CDR1 as MDHEN and CDR2 as SYDVKM. CDR3: CAVTPGQGDTEAFF. The CDR3 DNA reads TGTGCCGTTACTCCGGGACAGGGTGACACTGAAGCTTTCTTT.

This clonotype was counted many times. This chain uses TRBV7-9 with TRBJ1-1, with D tentatively TRBD1 (5 bases). Trimming pared 3 bases from V and 2 bases from J, leaving 10 bases between. Germline CDR1 reads SEHNR; CDR2 reads FQNEAQ (reference sequence). The CDR3 extends over 14 amino acids. The CDR3 bases are TGTGCCAGCAGCTTCGGGACGGATAACACTGAAGCTTTCTTT. Encoded protein: CASSFGTDNTEAFF.

In this sample, this clonotype turned up a few times. V and J are TRBV20-1 and TRBJ1-1; D is undetermined. Germline CDR1 reads DFQATT; CDR2 reads SNEGSKA (reference sequence). The CDR3 is 13 residues long. In DNA form, the CDR3 reads TGCAGCTGCAACCCGACAAGGAACACTGAAGCTTTCTTT. Translation: CSCNPTRNTEAFF.

The J gene is TRBJ1-3, the V gene TRBV19, with D unclear. The CDR3 length is 16 residues. Trimming cost V 5 bases and J 3 bases, with 17 bases left between them. The V gene's germline CDR1 is LNHDA and CDR2 SQIVND (reference sequence). This chain's CDR3 is CASSATPDPDGNTIYF. CDR3 coding DNA: TGTGCCAGTAGTGCGACGCCCGACCCGGATGGAAACACCATATATTTT.

The sample holds many counts of this clonotype. The CDR3 loop is CASSLRYHPADEQYF. In DNA form, the CDR3 reads TGCGCCAGCAGCTTGAGATATCACCCCGCGGACGAGCAGTACTTC. The V call is TRBV5-1, the J call TRBJ2-7; D is undetermined. Germline V gene sequence: CDR1 SGHRS, CDR2 YFSETQ. The CDR3 runs to 15 residues. V was pared by 1 base and J by 5 bases, with 16 bases between.

This clonotype came up a few times. This chain uses TRBV7-9 with TRBJ1-4; no reliable D call. This CDR3 spans 11 amino acids. Germline V CDR1 and CDR2: SEHNR, FQNEAQ (reference sequence). The V end was cut by 4 bases, the J end by 8 bases, with 5 bases between. Here the CDR3 reads CASSSSEKLFF. DNA of the CDR3: TGTGCCAGCAGCTCCTCCGAAAAACTGTTTTTT.

This clonotype was seen ten or more times. The V and J genes are TRBV12-3 or TRBV12-4 and TRBJ1-1; D is unclear. The CDR3 has 15 amino acids. V dropped 3 bases and J dropped 2 bases, with 13 bases sitting between them. This CDR3 reads CASSFSGIKNTEAFF. CDR3 sequence (DNA): TGTGCCAGCAGTTTTTCGGGGATCAAAAACACTGAAGCTTTCTTT.

This clonotype was picked up many times. The J gene is TRBJ1-2, the V gene TRBV12-3 or TRBV12-4; D is perhaps TRBD1 (6 bases). The CDR3 runs to 13 residues. V was clipped by 5 bases and J by 4 bases, with 11 bases between them. The CDR3 here is CASSPGAIYGYTF. In nucleotides, the CDR3 is TGTGCCAGCAGTCCAGGGGCGATCTATGGCTACACCTTC.

This clonotype was recorded a few times. V and J are TRBV27 and TRBJ1-3, with D unresolved. The germline V gene has CDR1 MNHEY and CDR2 SMNVEV (reference sequence). V lost 4 bases and J 4 bases, leaving 8 bases between the germline ends. The CDR3 totals 13 residues. The CDR3, as DNA: TGTGCCAGCAGTTCCTCGGCAGGAAACACCATATATTTT. This encodes CASSSSAGNTIYF.

The V call is TRBV7-9, the J call TRBJ1-2, with TRBD1 identical over 10 bases. Looked up from germline, CDR1 is SEHNR and CDR2 is FQNEAQ (reference sequence). V was clipped by 5 bases and J by 8 bases; unmatched bases: 14. The CDR3 has 16 amino acids. The DNA for the CDR3 is TGTGCCAGCAGCCCCCGACAGGGGGCCTCGCTACGCGGCTACACCTTC. This encodes CASSPRQGASLRGYTF. The whole variable domain, remainder taken from reference TRBV7-9 and TRBJ1-2, is DTGVSQNPRHKITKRGQNVTFRCDPISEHNRLYWYRQTLGQGPEFLTYFQNEAQLEKSRLLSDRFSAERPKGSFSTLEIQRTEQGDSAMYLCASSPRQGASLRGYTFGSGTRLTVV.

V is TRBV6-2 or TRBV6-3 and J is TRBJ2-7; 14 bases are a match to TRBD2. The J call is doubtful: the DNA matches TRBJ2-5 better. Germline values: CDR1 MNHEY, CDR2 SVGEGT. The CDR3 extends over 17 amino acids. CDR3 in amino acids: CASRSGTSGSLAETQYF. The CDR3 region has the DNA TGTGCCAGCAGGAGCGGGACTAGCGGGAGTCTCGCAGAGACCCAGTACTTC.

This clonotype was picked up a small number of times. The chain combines TRBV13 with TRBJ2-5; D could derive from TRBD1 or TRBD2 (5 bases each). Trimming shortened V by 2 bases and J by 5 bases, and 12 bases separated the two germline ends. The CDR3 spans 14 residues. CDR1 is PRHDT and CDR2 is FYEKMQ in the germline V gene (reference sequence). CDR3 DNA sequence: TGTGCCAGCAGCTTATTTCGGGGCTCGGAGACCCAGTACTTC. Encoded protein: CASSLFRGSETQYF.

A remark on this clonotype: Being one base from a much bigger clone, this may be a read error. The chain uses TRBV27 and TRBJ2-2; possible D gene TRBD2, 6 bases. Germline V gives CDR1 MNHEY, CDR2 SMNVEV (reference sequence). The CDR3 loop spans 16 amino acids. In DNA, the CDR3 is TGTGCCAGCAGTACCTTTGCCAGGGCTGCGAACGGGGGGCTGTTTTTT. It encodes CASSTFARAANGGLFF.

Turning to this clonotype: A much larger clone is a single base away; this may be a read error. The rearrangement joins TRBV6-5 to TRBJ2-2, with D unresolved. Trimming took 4 bases from V and 2 from J, leaving 8 bases between them. Germline assignment: CDR1 MNHEY and CDR2 SVGAGI. This CDR3 comprises 14 residues. The CDR3 DNA follows: TGTGCCAGCAGTTTGAAGCTTAACACCGGGGAGCTGTTTTTT. This codes for CASSLKLNTGELFF.

Comment on this clonotype: Possible read error: a much larger clone is one base away. The genes are TRBV30 and TRBJ2-5; D is ambiguous. V was pared by 0 bases and J by 5 bases, with 4 bases between. The CDR3 has 11 amino acids. Germline CDR1 and CDR2: GTSNPN and SVGIG (reference sequence). The CDR3 here is CAWSVKETQYF. The CDR3 DNA reads as TGTGCCTGGAGTGTAAAGGAGACCCAGTACTTC.

J is TRBJ1-2 and V is TRBV9; D uncertain. V shed 3 bases and J shed 4 bases, with 10 bases lying between them. CDR1 and CDR2 (germline): SGDLS, YYNGEE. The length of the CDR3 is 13 residues. CDR3 DNA sequence: TGTGCCAGCAGCGACAACTGGGGCTATGGCTACACCTTC. Its translation: CASSDNWGYGYTF.

This clonotype was detected a few times. J is TRBJ2-1 and V is TRBV20-1; perhaps TRBD2 as D (6 bases). Germline loops: CDR1 DFQATT, CDR2 SNEGSKA (reference sequence). The CDR3 loop spans 15 amino acids. The chain's CDR3 is CSYGGAGAVNNEQFF. CDR3 sequence (DNA): TGCAGCTACGGGGGAGCGGGCGCTGTGAACAATGAGCAGTTCTTC.

This clonotype came up a few times. The chain's CDR3 is CASNPAGVAYGYTF. The DNA of the CDR3 is TGTGCCAGCAACCCAGCTGGAGTGGCCTATGGCTACACCTTC. The rearrangement links TRBV7-2 to TRBJ1-2, with D unresolved. This CDR3 region has 14 residues. Germline values: CDR1 SGHTA, CDR2 FQGNSA. V was trimmed by 7 bases and J by 4 bases, leaving 16 bases between them. The full variable domain, its missing parts supplied by reference TRBV7-2 and TRBJ1-2, is GAGVSQSPSNKVTEKGKDVELRCDPISGHTALYWYRQSLGQGLEFLIYFQGNSAPDKSGLPSDRFSAERTGGSVSTLTIQRTQQEDSAVYLCASNPAGVAYGYTFGSGTRLTVV.

A few counts support this clonotype. The V gene is TRBV28, the J gene TRBJ1-3, with unresolved D. The CDR3 spans 15 residues. V lost 2 bases to trimming and J lost 0 bases, with 8 bases between them. Germline values: CDR1 MDHEN, CDR2 SYDVKM. CDR3 loop: CASSLRRHSGNTIYF. The CDR3 coding sequence is TGTGCCAGCAGTTTACGGCGACACTCTGGAAACACCATATATTTT.

A word on this clonotype: Possible read error: a much larger clone is one base away. The chain recombines TRBV6-9 with TRBJ1-5; 7 nucleotides agree with TRBD1. The CDR3 runs 16 residues. V was clipped by 4 bases and J by 0 bases; unmatched bases: 6. The germline V gene has CDR1 MNHGY and CDR2 SVAAGI. CDR3 loop: CASSSLTGHSNQPQHF. The CDR3 coding sequence is TGTGCCAGCAGTTCGCTGACAGGGCATAGCAATCAGCCCCAGCATTTT.

The table lists this clonotype with a few counts. The J gene is TRBJ2-5, the V gene TRBV19; TRBD2 agrees at 13 bases. V shed 9 bases and J 5 bases; nucleotides not matched to a gene: 18. Germline CDR1 and CDR2: LNHDA and SQIVND (reference sequence). CDR3 length: 18 residues. The CDR3 reads CASRTSGRLGDLMETQYF. In DNA form, the CDR3 reads TGTGCCAGCAGGACTAGCGGGAGACTTGGTGATTTAATGGAGACCCAGTACTTC.

CDR3 coding DNA: TGTGCCAGCTCACCACAAGAGGGTCAGAACATTCAGTACTTC. Translation gives CASSPQEGQNIQYF. The chain combines TRBV18 with TRBJ2-4; D might be TRBD2 (5 bases). The CDR3 runs 14 residues. CDR1 is KGHSH, CDR2 LQKENI, per germline. Trimming took 1 base from V and 7 from J, leaving 11 bases between them.